This TCR beta chain was identified during a study of cytomegalovirus exposure and HLA in healthy donors (dated by TCRdb to about 2017). With respect to the entire study: In an earlier analysis of 587 of the donors, approximately 260 Gb of sequence data and 90 million to 120 million unique TCR beta sequences from roughly 200 million T cells were reported. Roughly 310 gigabases of sequencing data and approximately 85 million unique TCR sequences were included in an early release covering roughly 700 HLA-typed donors. Among the roughly 400 genotyped donors, 75% to 90% belonged to the genetic ancestry cluster associated with self-reported Caucasian donors. The study aimed to test whether cataloging public T cell receptors could reveal signatures of past pathogen exposure. Using immunosequencing, the study profiled T cell repertoires from 550 to 750 subjects and related those repertoires to cytomegalovirus serostatus. Besides the first cohort of 550 to 750 subjects, a separate validation cohort made up of around 120 different subjects was used. The study combined high-throughput TCR immunosequencing, statistical association of individual TCRs with disease status, and machine learning to predict cytomegalovirus infection status. In a later analysis, previously published TCR beta repertoires from roughly 710 donors were re-analyzed and high-resolution HLA genotyping was added so that TCR occurrence patterns could be studied. Rather than using new phenotypic data, the later analysis identified candidate immune exposures from TCR beta sequences and from how often those sequences occurred across donors. An earlier analysis of 587 of the donors used high-throughput TCR beta sequencing to judge whether each TCR beta V gene segment behaved as functional or pseudogenic. Donor age, sex, ethnicity and CMV serostatus were compiled alongside the repertoire data. In a later genetic analysis, genome-wide SNP genotypes for about three fifths of the roughly 670 donors were used, and that subset was treated as a discovery cohort. Every repertoire in the discovery cohort had been generated on one and the same sequencing platform. Class I and class II HLA loci were covered by the typing at four-digit resolution. The number of donors typed differed by locus, with about 629-630 for A, B, C, DRB1 and DQB1, more than 500 for DQA1, about 610 for DPA1, and some 450 for DPB1. About five DR-DQ haplotypes were treated as single units for association and clustering because of strong linkage in the cohort. Across some 400 genotyped donors of the cohort, an average of approximately 200,000 unique TCR beta nucleotide sequences per donor were sequenced, and roughly 18% of those sequences were non-productive.

As for this clone: Its antigen is not yet known. Per-base qualities were not stored, and no clone one base away is much larger.

Libraries were made using the immunoSEQ multiplex PCR assay. A mixture of 60 forward primers for TCR Vbeta segments and 13 reverse primers for TCR Jbeta segments was used in the multiplex PCR. A multiplex PCR assay on genomic DNA amplified the CDR3 region of rearranged TCR beta genes. The amplified TCR beta libraries were sequenced on the Illumina HiSeq System as 87-base-pair reads. The study's own analysis went as follows. A later analysis tallied about 77 million unique TCR beta chains across the 666 repertoires, and about 12 million of those chains were shared by two or more donors. Raw reads were error-corrected and collapsed into unique sequences with a nearest-neighbor algorithm that merged closely related sequences to remove PCR and sequencing errors. CDR3 sequences were aligned to IMGT reference sequences to assign V, D and J gene segments. For a sequence to be retained, at least a six-nucleotide match to both a V gene segment and a J gene segment was required. A rearrangement was called productive if the CDR3 had no stop codons and remained in frame with V and J, and every other rearrangement was called non-productive. Following IMGT convention, CDR3 was defined as the stretch from the second conserved V-encoded cysteine up to the conserved J-encoded phenylalanine. In an earlier analysis of more than 550 of the donors, sequences lacking an unambiguous match to a single V gene segment were excluded. In an earlier analysis of 587 of the donors, V segments were called functional above 56.7% productive rearrangements and were called segregating when the between-donor standard deviation exceeded 5%. To diagnose cytomegalovirus status from the catalog of TCR beta chain sequences, a statistical classification framework was built. A later analysis assigned V and J genes by comparing TCR nucleotide sequences with IMGT/GENE-DB human TR gene sequences. The TCRdist pipeline was used in a later analysis to assign CDR3 sequences and most-parsimonious VDJ recombination scenarios. A later analysis defined each TCR beta chain by its CDR3 amino acid sequence plus V-gene family, and excluded reads lacking a unique V-gene family. To address suspected cross-contamination and a sequencing artifact, a later analysis removed approximately 590 highly shared, low-generation-probability nucleotide sequences. A later analysis calculated a clonal expansion index for each public chain from normalized within-repertoire ranks of inferred template counts. In a later analysis, generation probabilities were computed with a VDJ recombination model fitted to out-of-frame rearrangements, and the resulting probabilities were checked against IGoR. In a later analysis, TCR-TCR, TCR-HLA and TCR-CMV co-occurrence was scored with hypergeometric tests, and a repertoire-size bias correction was applied to TCR pairs. To estimate false discovery rates, a later analysis permuted the HLA or CMV assignments 20 times. In a later analysis, co-occurring TCRs were grouped with DBSCAN, and TCRdist sequence similarity was added when clustering was performed within HLA-allele-positive subsets. Repertoires with fewer than 30,000 or more than 120,000 public chains were left out of co-occurrence clustering, as were five repertoires with anomalous nucleotide sharing. What TCRdb holds here is the immuneACCESS table cut down to in-frame rearrangements. Part of the clones is not present; checked against another copy, under half of the missing clones reflect an unresolved V gene, and the others are unexplained. V and J calls and clone size are those listed in that table; D and trimming were worked out from the DNA. This sample gives 150,000 to 200,000 clones in total; roughly four fifths of them show up just once. More than 2.5% of the sample lies in the top ten.

Study-wide findings and limitations: Around 16 rarely observed V segments, including chromosome 9 orphons, were excluded from the earlier analysis of about 610 of the donors because counts were too low. In an earlier analysis of some 640 of the donors, most TCR beta V segments were observed in productive rearrangements about 87% or about 30% of the time, broadly matching IMGT annotations. Several of the top co-occurrence clusters appeared to be linked to parvovirus B19, influenza, CMV and Epstein-Barr virus, according to a later analysis. A few of the identified cytomegalovirus-associated TCR beta chains were confirmed in vitro to be specific for cytomegalovirus antigens. A group of highly shared sequence variants was considered likely to be a technical artifact of the sequencing pipeline. The presence/absence analyses assumed that sequencing depth was roughly uniform across donors, and that assumption may not be true. In a later analysis, the rate of TCR association differed among HLA loci, with DRB1 alleles having the most associated TCRs and HLA-C alleles having the fewest. Correlated functional status among segregating V segments might be attributable to linkage disequilibrium, but an unknown experimental factor could not be ruled out. HLA typing was unavailable for some donors at each locus, so association tests used only the typed subset. Most TCR sequences were seen in very few donors, while some public TCRs were found in many individuals. In a later genetic analysis, a missense DCLRE1C variant was associated with V-gene and J-gene trimming of TCR beta chains, and the association was replicated in an independent cohort. A later analysis found that HLA-associated TCR beta chains were more clonally expanded and had lower generation probabilities than equally common non-associated chains. A later analysis found that most CMV-associated TCR beta chains appeared HLA-restricted, with HLA associations seemingly driven largely by CMV exposure. A further reported finding was that TCR beta sequences accurately predicted the HLA-A and HLA-B alleles for most subjects in the first cohort. The authors suggested that the approach could potentially be extended to other disease states and immunological phenotypes. Because the 87-base-pair reads could not distinguish some IMGT-functional V segments, including TRBV6-2 and TRBV6-3, those segments were excluded. This cohort had only TCR beta chains sequenced, and the lack of alpha or paired-chain data limited which features could be detected. Assigning TCR associations to individual alleles was difficult when HLA alleles, especially DR and DQ, strongly co-occurred. A total of 150 to 200 TCR beta chains were listed by the study as associated with cytomegalovirus. Immune exposure information for the cohort was limited to CMV serostatus. At a false discovery rate of 0.05, a later analysis linked 16,951 TCR beta sequences to specific HLA alleles. According to a later genetic analysis, donors in an Asian-associated ancestry cluster had fewer N-insertions in productive TCRs than the approximately 670-donor mean. Cytomegalovirus status was reported to be diagnosed by the classifier with high specificity and sensitivity in both the original and validation cohorts.

V loses 7 bases at its end and J loses 0 bases; junction bases beyond the gene matches: 8. The germline V gene (reference sequence) gives CDR1 as MNHNY and CDR2 as SVGAGI. The CDR3 measures 15 amino acids from cysteine to phenylalanine. Only CDR3 DNA remains: 45 bases, in frame from the first base. The cohort comprised fewer than 700 healthy bone marrow donors. All cohort members were sampled while nominally healthy, although unrecorded immune exposures were likely present. The donor tested CMV seronegative and was one of the 352 seronegative cohort members. A peripheral blood sample was provided by each donor, and peripheral blood mononuclear cells were used for TCR beta sequencing. The Qiagen DNeasy Blood Extraction Kit was used to extract genomic DNA from the blood cell samples.

This sequence uses TRBV6-6 and TRBJ2-7, with 8 middle bases fitting TRBD1. The sequencing input was PBMCs. The receptor's source is a female donor in good health and CMV-seronegative. The CDR3 region: CASTLGTGDSYEQYF. The sequenced DNA is TGTGCCAGCACCCTCGGGACAGGAGACTCCTACGAGCAGTACTTC.